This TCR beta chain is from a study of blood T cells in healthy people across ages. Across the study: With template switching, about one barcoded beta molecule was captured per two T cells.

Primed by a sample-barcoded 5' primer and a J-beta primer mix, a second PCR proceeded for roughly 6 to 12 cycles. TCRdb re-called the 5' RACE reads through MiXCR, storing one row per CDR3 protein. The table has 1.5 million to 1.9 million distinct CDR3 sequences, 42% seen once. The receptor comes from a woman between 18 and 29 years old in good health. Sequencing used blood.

DNA of the CDR3: TGTGCCAGCAGTTCTACGGACAGTCATTCGGTTTCCTACGAGCAGTACTTC. Its translation: CASSSTDSHSVSYEQYF. The genes are TRBV7-9 and TRBJ2-7; TRBD1 is a possible D gene (6 bases). Per germline, CDR1 SEHNR and CDR2 FQNEAQ (reference sequence). Trimming removed 6 bases from V and 1 base from J, with 22 bases in between. The length of the CDR3 is 17 residues.